The 31 T cell receptor beta chains listed next were all sequenced from one sample in a study of blood T cells in healthy people across ages. Alongside a J-beta primer mix, a sample-barcoded 5' primer served in a second PCR lasting about 7 to 11 cycles. MiXCR was run by TCRdb on the 5' RACE reads, yielding one entry per CDR3 protein. The sample shows roughly 800,000 distinct CDR3 sequences, approximately 24% of them seen only once. The data also belong to a second study, concerning T cells of mothers and their children.

The specimen was blood. Receptor source: a boy aged 5-17 years in good health.

J is TRBJ2-5 and V is TRBV20-1; a weak D match, TRBD2 (6 bases). The CDR3 length is 12 residues. CDR1 DFQATT and CDR2 SNEGSKA come from the germline V gene (reference sequence). CDR3 loop: CRSGPAGKTQYF. CDR3 sequence (DNA): TGCAGATCGGGACCAGCGGGCAAGACCCAGTACTTC.

The CDR3 DNA is TGCAGTGCTCTAGCGGGGGAGGCCAATGAGCAGTTCTTC. Protein sequence: CSALAGEANEQFF. This rearrangement joins TRBV20-1 to TRBJ2-5; TRBD2 aligns across 10 bases. The end of the DNA is better explained by TRBJ2-1, so the J call may be wrong. Germline V gene data show CDR1 as DFQATT and CDR2 as SNEGSKA (reference sequence). This CDR3 region has 13 residues.

The V and J genes are TRBV10-3 and TRBJ2-1, with TRBD2 matching 8 bases. Losses at the gene ends were 7 bases for V and 3 bases for J; bases not matched to a gene: 11. The CDR3 has 16 amino acids. Germline V CDR1 and CDR2: ENHRY, SYGVKD. CDR3 residues: CAITGGAAALYNEQFF. CDR3 DNA sequence: TGTGCCATCACGGGGGGGGCCGCTGCCCTCTACAATGAGCAGTTCTTC.

The V gene is TRBV3-1, the J gene TRBJ2-1, with 8 nucleotides matching TRBD2. After removal of 1 base from V and 5 bases from J, the junction contained 4 bases not matched to a gene. CDR1 and CDR2 (germline): LGHDT, YNNKEL (reference sequence). There are 15 residues in the CDR3. CDR3 sequence: CASSQAAGDNNEQFF. In nucleotides, the CDR3 is TGTGCCAGCAGCCAAGCAGCGGGGGACAACAATGAGCAGTTCTTC.

In this sample, this clonotype turned up once. The gene calls are TRBV6-2 or TRBV6-3 and TRBJ1-3, with D possibly TRBD1 on 5 matching bases. Trimming took off 6 bases at V and 9 bases at J, with 15 bases between the two ends. CDR1 is MNHEY and CDR2 is SVGEGT in the germline V gene. The CDR3 length is 13 residues. CDR3 amino acids: CASSRDGRSTIYF. CDR3 bases: TGTGCCAGCAGCCGGGACGGCAGAAGCACCATATATTTT.

In nucleotides, the CDR3 is TGTGCCAGCAGCCAGGCGGCTGGTGATACGCAGTATTTT. It translates to CASSQAAGDTQYF. The chain is built from TRBV2 and TRBJ2-3, with no clear D. The CDR3 consists of 13 residues. Germline CDR1 is SNHLY and CDR2 is FYNNEI. Trimming removed 6 bases at V and 6 bases at J, with 13 bases between.

Only one count was recorded for this clonotype. The V and J genes are TRBV7-2 and TRBJ1-6; no clear D gene. The V end was cut by 1 base, the J end by 2 bases, with 3 bases between. From germline, CDR1 is SGHTA and CDR2 FQGNSA. The CDR3 totals 14 residues. CDR3 in DNA: TGTGCCAGCAGCTTAGAAACCTATAATTCACCCCTCCACTTT. It codes for CASSLETYNSPLHF.

This clonotype has ten or more counts. The chain recombines TRBV12-3 or TRBV12-4 with TRBJ2-5; D is undetermined. V was trimmed by 2 bases and J by 4 bases, leaving 14 bases between them. The CDR3 is made up of 15 amino acids. In nucleotides, the CDR3 is TGTGCCAGCAGTTTAAGGAAATGGGCCGCAGAGACCCAGTACTTC. Translating gives CASSLRKWAAETQYF.

This clonotype occurred a few times. The chain employs TRBV18 and TRBJ1-2; D is possibly TRBD1 (6 bases). Germline assignment: CDR1 KGHSH and CDR2 LQKENI. V dropped 6 bases and J dropped 7 bases, with 15 bases sitting between them. The length of the CDR3 is 13 residues. For the CDR3, the DNA is TGTGCCAGCTCCCAAGACAGGAACCTTGGCTACACCTTC. This translates into CASSQDRNLGYTF.

This chain connects TRBV4-1 to TRBJ2-4; no definite D call. V was shortened by 0 bases and J by 6 bases, with 15 bases between the two germline ends. CDR1 is MGHRA and CDR2 is YSYEKL in the germline V gene. The CDR3 is made up of 16 amino acids. CDR3 DNA: TGCGCCAGCAGCCAAGACCGGTCCCAGCCCGTAAACATTCAGTACTTC. It is translated as CASSQDRSQPVNIQYF.

The chain combines TRBV11-2 with TRBJ2-3; D is uncertain. The germline V gene has CDR1 SGHAT and CDR2 FQNNGV. The CDR3 runs to 14 residues. The germline V and J ends were trimmed by 5 bases and 6 bases, with 15 bases remaining between them. The CDR3 spells CASSPTYSRDTQYF. CDR3 DNA sequence: TGTGCCAGCAGCCCCACATACTCCCGCGATACGCAGTATTTT.

V usage is TRBV7-2 and J usage is TRBJ1-6, with TRBD1 matching over 11 bases. V lost 1 base to trimming and J lost 10 bases; unmatched junction nucleotides: 9. The CDR3 consists of 17 residues. In germline, CDR1 is SGHTA, CDR2 FQGNSA. For the CDR3, the DNA is TGTGCCAGCAGCTTAGGGGGGGCCGGGACAGGGGGGTCACCCCTCCACTTT. Amino acid sequence: CASSLGGAGTGGSPLHF.

In regard to this clonotype: Germline is not matched at one junction end, which may reflect a read error. The chain uses TRBV19 and TRBJ2-5; maybe TRBD2 (6 bases). In germline, CDR1 is LNHDA, CDR2 SQIVND (reference sequence). The CDR3 spans 13 residues. The CDR3 reads CASRPGLEGREFF. The CDR3, as DNA: TGTGCCAGTAGACCTGGTTTGGAGGGCCGGGAGTTCTTC.

As DNA, the CDR3 is TGCAGTGCTGGCCCAGCGGGGGGCCAAGAGACCCAGTACTTC. Translating it yields CSAGPAGGQETQYF. The chain combines TRBV20-1 with TRBJ2-5, with 9 bases lining up with TRBD2. Germline trimming cut 5 bases from V and 1 base from J; bases unmatched to any gene: 5. The CDR3 runs to 14 residues. Germline values: CDR1 DFQATT, CDR2 SNEGSKA (reference sequence).

The chain couples TRBV14 to TRBJ2-3; D is uncertain. Germline CDR1 SGHDN, CDR2 FVKESK. This CDR3 comprises 16 residues. The V end was cut by 5 bases, the J end by 2 bases, with 17 bases between. The CDR3 region is CASSFQVLQNTDTQYF. The CDR3 nucleotides read TGTGCCAGCAGCTTCCAGGTCTTACAAAACACAGATACGCAGTATTTT.

This clonotype has a handful of counts. This chain uses TRBV4-1 with TRBJ1-6; unclear D gene. Germline values: CDR1 MGHRA, CDR2 YSYEKL. The CDR3 runs to 16 residues. V lost 1 base to trimming and J lost 0 bases, with 7 bases between them. CDR3 protein: CASSQGAFSYNSPLHF. As DNA, the CDR3 is TGCGCCAGCAGCCAAGGGGCCTTCTCCTATAATTCACCCCTCCACTTT.

The chain uses TRBV6-1 and TRBJ1-5, with a weak D call TRBD1 (6 bases). The CDR3 has 14 amino acids. CDR1 is MNHNS, CDR2 SASEGT, per germline. V was pared by 8 bases and J by 4 bases, with 15 bases between. CDR3 protein: CASGEDSTNQPQHF. In DNA form, the CDR3 reads TGTGCCAGCGGGGAGGACAGCACTAATCAGCCCCAGCATTTT.

This clonotype was detected only a few times. The rearrangement uses TRBV12-3 or TRBV12-4 and TRBJ2-3; 10 positions agree with TRBD1. J lost 6 bases, V lost 5 bases, and 8 bases had no gene match. The CDR3 runs to 15 residues. The chain's CDR3 is CASSLRDRGRDTQYF. CDR3 coding DNA: TGTGCCAGCAGTCTCCGGGACAGGGGCAGGGATACGCAGTATTTT.

This clonotype was observed a handful of times. This rearrangement joins TRBV4-1 to TRBJ1-3, with D maybe TRBD1 (6 bases). Trimming took 3 bases from V and 0 from J, leaving 15 bases between them. The CDR3 consists of 17 residues. Per the germline V gene, CDR1 is MGHRA and CDR2 is YSYEKL. For the CDR3, the DNA is TGCGCCAGCAGCCAGGCACTGCGGACAGACTCTGGAAACACCATATATTTT. Translation gives CASSQALRTDSGNTIYF.

In this sample, this clonotype turned up a few times. The gene calls are TRBV12-3 or TRBV12-4 and TRBJ2-5; 7 nucleotides agree with TRBD1. The CDR3 spans 16 residues. J gave up 2 bases and V 3 bases, and 9 bases lay outside the gene matches. For the CDR3, the DNA is TGTGCCAGCAGTTTTACCCCGGACAGGTCTCAAGAGACCCAGTACTTC. Translated: CASSFTPDRSQETQYF.

There are a few counts of this clonotype. V gene TRBV2 combines with J gene TRBJ1-6; tentatively, D is TRBD1 (5 bases). The CDR3 runs to 13 residues. CDR1 SNHLY and CDR2 FYNNEI come from the germline V gene. V was pared by 6 bases and J by 10 bases, with 13 bases between. CDR3 in amino acids: CASRGESISPLHF. Written as DNA, the CDR3 is TGTGCCAGCAGGGGGGAGAGTATATCACCCCTCCACTTT. The full variable domain, in which reference TRBV2 and TRBJ1-6 provide the parts outside the CDR3, is EPEVTQTPSHQVTQMGQEVILRCVPISNHLYFYWYRQILGQKVEFLVSFYNNEISEKSEIFDDQFSVERPDGSNFTLKIRSTKLEDSAMYFCASRGESISPLHFGNGTRLTVT.

In regard to this clonotype: One junction end does not reproduce the germline sequence, and a read error may be involved. The V and J genes are TRBV9 and TRBJ2-5; D remains ambiguous. The DNA end is a closer match to TRBJ2-1, so the J assignment may be wrong. This CDR3 has 15 residues. CDR1 is SGDLS, CDR2 YYNGEE, per germline. CDR3 in amino acids: CASSQNPGTYNEQFF. CDR3 nucleotides: TGTGCCAGCAGCCAGAACCCAGGAACCTACAATGAACAGTTCTTC.

This clonotype was observed a handful of times. V gene TRBV11-1 combines with J gene TRBJ2-4, with TRBD2 identical over 14 bases. Germline assignment: CDR1 SGHAT and CDR2 FQDESV (reference sequence). The CDR3 runs 17 residues. J was trimmed by 1 base and V by 5 bases; bases with no gene match: 4. The CDR3 DNA is TGTGCCAGCAGCAGGACTAGCGGGGGGTCTGCCAAAAACATTCAGTACTTC. Translating gives CASSRTSGGSAKNIQYF. The entire variable domain, with the rest obtained from reference TRBV11-1 and TRBJ2-4, is as follows: EAEVAQSPRYKITEKSQAVAFWCDPISGHATLYWYRQILGQGPELLVQFQDESVVDDSQLPKDRFSAERLKGVDSTLKIQPAELGDSAMYLCASSRTSGGSAKNIQYFGAGTRLSVL.

This clonotype was seen a handful of times. V and J are TRBV24-1 and TRBJ2-5, with D possibly matching TRBD2 (5 bases). Per germline, CDR1 KGHDR and CDR2 SFDVKD. This CDR3 has 13 residues. V was clipped by 4 bases and J by 4 bases, with 9 bases between them. CDR3 region: CATSDGVTETQYF. In DNA form, the CDR3 reads TGTGCCACCAGTGACGGGGTGACAGAGACCCAGTACTTC.

This clonotype has more than one count but fewer than ten. This chain joins TRBV18 and TRBJ1-6; no clear D. CDR1 and CDR2 from the germline V gene are KGHSH and LQKENI. The CDR3 runs 16 residues. V gave up 1 base and J gave up 9 bases, with 16 bases separating them. The DNA for the CDR3 is TGTGCCAGCTCACCACGTGCCGTGGCGGACGGTTCACCCCTCCACTTT. This sequence encodes CASSPRAVADGSPLHF.

The chain couples TRBV5-1 to TRBJ2-5, with a possible D match to TRBD2 (7 bases). The germline V gene encodes CDR1 SGHRS and CDR2 YFSETQ. The V and J ends lost 0 bases and 4 bases respectively, with 13 bases between them. The CDR3 totals 15 residues. CDR3 protein: CASSLGGGVPETQYF. The CDR3 region has the DNA TGCGCCAGCAGCTTGGGAGGGGGGGTCCCAGAGACCCAGTACTTC.

This clonotype was seen a handful of times. V usage is TRBV5-1 and J usage is TRBJ1-1; the D is unclear. The germline CDR1 and CDR2 sequences are SGHRS and YFSETQ. CDR3 length: 13 residues. Trimming left V 3 bases short and J 0 bases short, with 6 bases between. CDR3 protein: CASSSDMNTEAFF. The DNA of the CDR3 is TGCGCCAGCAGCTCTGACATGAACACTGAAGCTTTCTTT.

The V call is TRBV2, the J call TRBJ1-6; 7 bases are a match to TRBD1. Germline assignment: CDR1 SNHLY and CDR2 FYNNEI. V was clipped by 6 bases and J by 7 bases; unmatched bases: 9. The CDR3 spans 15 residues. The CDR3 region has the DNA TGTGCCAGCAGGGAGGCGGGACAGCCGAATTCACCCCTCCACTTT. Amino acid sequence: CASREAGQPNSPLHF.

This clonotype was seen a few times. The genes are TRBV5-1 and TRBJ2-5; TRBD1 might be the D (6 bases). This CDR3 has 16 amino acids. The germline V gene encodes CDR1 SGHRS and CDR2 YFSETQ. V gave up 0 bases and J gave up 2 bases, with 14 bases separating them. The CDR3 DNA follows: TGCGCCAGCAGCTTGGGCCCTTCTACAGGGCAAGAGACCCAGTACTTC. Its translation is CASSLGPSTGQETQYF.

The chain has TRBV30 and TRBJ1-6, with 10 nucleotides matching TRBD1. Germline CDR1 is GTSNPN and CDR2 is SVGIG (reference sequence). The junction had 8 bases not matched to a gene; V was cut back by 7 bases and J by 8 bases. The CDR3 extends over 14 amino acids. DNA for the CDR3: TGTGCCTCCTTCCCGGGGACAGGGGATTCACCCCTCCACTTT. Translation: CASFPGTGDSPLHF.

This clonotype was counted between two and nine times. One junction end does not reproduce the germline sequence, and a read error may be involved. The rearrangement uses TRBV12-3 or TRBV12-4 and TRBJ2-7, with 7 positions matching TRBD1. The CDR3 loop spans 14 amino acids. CDR3 in amino acids: CASTQEGATYGQYF. CDR3 in DNA: TGTGCCAGCACCCAAGAGGGGGCCACCTACGGGCAGTACTTC.